This record covers a single T cell receptor (beta chain). RNA was extracted with the RNeasy kit, and a quantity of roughly 0.45 to 1 ug was reverse transcribed using random hexamers. MiXCR, applied by TCRdb to the immunoSEQ multiplex PCR reads, yields one record per CDR3 protein. Of tens of thousands of distinct CDR3 sequences listed, 90% to 95% are singletons. The sample originates from a study of CD8 T cells in Susac syndrome. This CDR3 has 12 residues. V dropped 2 bases and J dropped 8 bases, with 7 bases sitting between them. Germline V CDR1 and CDR2: MGHDK, SYGVNS. The rearrangement joins TRBV25-1 to TRBJ2-1, with no clear D. Sequencing input: CD8+ T cells from PBMCs. This receptor was identified in a human donor with multiple sclerosis. The CDR3 reads CASSEGPYEQFF. The DNA of the CDR3 is TGTGCCAGCAGTGAAGGACCCTATGAGCAGTTCTTC.